The T cell receptor (beta chain) under discussion was sequenced for a study of T cell responses to AZD1222 COVID-19 vaccine. Sequencing used immunoSEQ multiplex PCR; TCRdb keeps in-frame clones, though not all of them. The sample lists approximately 120,000 clones; 88% were seen once. Study observations and caveats: Females made up more of the donors, who were largely white British, and clonal diversity may have come out too low. Increased Spike-specific TCR breadth and depth were observed after two AZD1222 doses. Targeting of unmutated variant regions was reportedly seen in nearly half of spike-specific TCRs. Spike as a whole was targeted by vaccine-associated CD4 TCRs, dominant at 160-218 and 743-854.

The V and J ends lost 5 bases and 0 bases, in that order; junction bases with no gene match: 4. Germline V CDR1 and CDR2: SEHNR, FQNEAQ (reference sequence). The CDR3 has 15 amino acids. A note on this clone: Antigen specificity is unknown.

The chain employs TRBV7-9 and TRBJ2-5, with 9 bases that match TRBD1. Sequenced material: peripheral blood, taken on day 0 of MenACWY control vaccination. The origin of this receptor is an adult in good health. The CDR3 DNA follows: TGTGCCAGCAGCATGGGACAGGGTAACCAAGAGACCCAGTACTTC. This codes for CASSMGQGNQETQYF.